A selection of T cell receptor beta chains follows, all from one sample in a study of CD8+ T cells in alopecia areata. The method was immunoSEQ multiplex PCR; TCRdb's version includes in-frame clones alone and lacks a portion of them. Among 250,000 to 300,000 clones listed, 58% were seen once. Sequenced here: CD4+ T cells sorted from blood, sampled at week 24, from a patient treated with tofacitinib. The receptors come from a human donor with alopecia areata. Both conserved end residues are part of each CDR3. The order of the fields is D gene, J gene, V gene, clone size, CDR3 DNA, CDR3 protein. D genes are given only for firm matches. Part of the rows lack a size; the others show once, few, many or a class for expanded clones.

d_call: -; j_call: TRBJ2-5; v_call: TRBV23-1; clone_size: few; cdr3_nt: TGCGCCAGCATCGTCCGCGGAAAGACCCAGTACTTC; cdr3_aa: CASIVRGKTQYF
d_call: -; j_call: TRBJ1-1; v_call: TRBV7-9; clone_size: few; cdr3_nt: TGTGCCAGCAGCTTAGAGGCGCATGAAGCTTTCTTT; cdr3_aa: CASSLEAHEAFF
d_call: -; j_call: TRBJ1-1; v_call: TRBV6-5; clone_size: -; cdr3_nt: TGTGCCAGCAGTTACGCGGCTATGAACACTGAAGCTTTCTTT; cdr3_aa: CASSYAAMNTEAFF
d_call: -; j_call: TRBJ2-5; v_call: TRBV29-1; clone_size: -; cdr3_nt: TGCAGCTCCCGAGGGCAGTACCAAGAGACCCAGTACTTC; cdr3_aa: CSSRGQYQETQYF
d_call: TRBD1; j_call: TRBJ1-5; v_call: TRBV6-1; clone_size: -; cdr3_nt: TGTGCCAGCAGTGGCGGGGACAGGGGCAATCAGCCCCAGCATTTT; cdr3_aa: CASSGGDRGNQPQHF
d_call: TRBD1; j_call: TRBJ1-5; v_call: TRBV30; clone_size: -; cdr3_nt: TGTGCCTGGTCTCTGGGACAGCTATACCCTAGCAATCAGCCCCAGCATTTT; cdr3_aa: CAWSLGQLYPSNQPQHF
d_call: -; j_call: TRBJ2-3; v_call: TRBV6-5; clone_size: -; cdr3_nt: TGTGCCAGCAGTTGGGCGCGAGGTGCAGATACGCAGTATTTT; cdr3_aa: CASSWARGADTQYF
d_call: -; j_call: TRBJ2-3; v_call: TRBV6-1; clone_size: -; cdr3_nt: TGTGCCAGCAGGGGGGGCCTAGATACGCAGTATTTT; cdr3_aa: CASRGGLDTQYF
d_call: -; j_call: TRBJ2-1; v_call: TRBV7-9; clone_size: -; cdr3_nt: TGTGCCAGCGATTCCGGGATCAGGGGCAATGAGCAGTTCTTC; cdr3_aa: CASDSGIRGNEQFF
d_call: TRBD1; j_call: TRBJ2-1; v_call: TRBV4-2; clone_size: -; cdr3_nt: TGTGCCAGCAGCCAAGTGCCGGGACAGCCAGTCCGGGAGCAGTTCTTC; cdr3_aa: CASSQVPGQPVREQFF
d_call: -; j_call: TRBJ1-4; v_call: TRBV5-1; clone_size: few; cdr3_nt: TGCGCCAGCAGCTTGGATGCAGAGGATGAAAAACTGTTTTTT; cdr3_aa: CASSLDAEDEKLFF
d_call: -; j_call: TRBJ1-2; v_call: TRBV28; clone_size: -; cdr3_nt: TGTGCCAGCAACCGGGAGTTCTATGGCTACACCTTC; cdr3_aa: CASNREFYGYTF
d_call: -; j_call: TRBJ2-5; v_call: TRBV6-6; clone_size: -; cdr3_nt: TGTGCCAGCAGTTACTCGGAGGAGACCCAGTACTTC; cdr3_aa: CASSYSEETQYF
d_call: TRBD1; j_call: TRBJ2-7; v_call: TRBV29-1; clone_size: -; cdr3_nt: TGCAGCGTTGAAACCAGACCGGGACAGGGGATCGGCGAGCAGTACTTC; cdr3_aa: CSVETRPGQGIGEQYF
d_call: TRBD1; j_call: TRBJ1-4; v_call: TRBV5-1; clone_size: -; cdr3_nt: TGCGCCAGCAGCTCGTACAGGGGAAGTTCAACTAATGAAAAACTGTTTTTT; cdr3_aa: CASSSYRGSSTNEKLFF
d_call: -; j_call: TRBJ1-2; v_call: TRBV2; clone_size: -; cdr3_nt: TGTGCCAGCAGTGGACAGTCCTATGGCTACACCTTC; cdr3_aa: CASSGQSYGYTF
d_call: -; j_call: TRBJ2-3; v_call: TRBV7-9; clone_size: few; cdr3_nt: TGTGCCAGCGCGGGGGATACGCAGTATTTT; cdr3_aa: CASAGDTQYF
d_call: -; j_call: TRBJ1-5; v_call: TRBV29-1; clone_size: -; cdr3_nt: TGCAGCGTCGCTCCAGGCATTGGCAATCAGCCCCAGCATTTT; cdr3_aa: CSVAPGIGNQPQHF
d_call: -; j_call: TRBJ1-5; v_call: TRBV28; clone_size: few; cdr3_nt: TGTGCCAGCAGGATACGCTATAACCAGCCCCAGCATTTT; cdr3_aa: CASRIRYNQPQHF
d_call: TRBD1; j_call: TRBJ1-5; v_call: TRBV6-5; clone_size: -; cdr3_nt: TGTGCCAGCAGCAGGGACAGGTTCGTCAATCAGCCCCAGCATTTT; cdr3_aa: CASSRDRFVNQPQHF
d_call: TRBD1; j_call: TRBJ2-1; v_call: TRBV4-1; clone_size: -; cdr3_nt: TGCGCCAGCAGCCAGGCTCCGGGACAGGATGCAAATGAGCAGTTCTTC; cdr3_aa: CASSQAPGQDANEQFF
d_call: -; j_call: TRBJ2-1; v_call: TRBV11-3; clone_size: few; cdr3_nt: TGTGCCAGCAGCTTAGGGCTTTACAATGAGCAGTTCTTC; cdr3_aa: CASSLGLYNEQFF
d_call: -; j_call: TRBJ2-3; v_call: TRBV7-6; clone_size: -; cdr3_nt: TGTGCCAGCAGCCGTCAACCAGGCGGTGGCACAGATACGCAGTATTTT; cdr3_aa: CASSRQPGGGTDTQYF
d_call: -; j_call: TRBJ1-1; v_call: TRBV30; clone_size: -; cdr3_nt: TGTGCCTGGAGTGTATTCAGGGGAGTTCAAGCTTTCTTT; cdr3_aa: CAWSVFRGVQAFF
d_call: -; j_call: TRBJ2-7; v_call: TRBV6-1; clone_size: -; cdr3_nt: TGTGCCAGCATGGTTCTAGCCCACGAGCAGTACTTC; cdr3_aa: CASMVLAHEQYF
d_call: -; j_call: TRBJ2-1; v_call: TRBV5-1; clone_size: -; cdr3_nt: TGCGCCAGCAGCTTGAGAGGGGTCGGTAACAATGAGCAGTTCTTC; cdr3_aa: CASSLRGVGNNEQFF
d_call: TRBD2; j_call: TRBJ2-3; v_call: TRBV5-4; clone_size: -; cdr3_nt: TGTGCCAGCAGCGGAACTAGCGGGGGACCTCTACGGGCGCAGTATTTT; cdr3_aa: CASSGTSGGPLRAQYF
d_call: -; j_call: TRBJ2-7; v_call: TRBV7-9; clone_size: -; cdr3_nt: TGTGCCAGCAGCTTAGGGGGGTTGCCCTACGAGCAGTACTTC; cdr3_aa: CASSLGGLPYEQYF
d_call: TRBD1; j_call: TRBJ2-7; v_call: TRBV29-1; clone_size: -; cdr3_nt: TGCAGCGTTGCCGGGACAGGGGCCTACGAGCAGTACTTC; cdr3_aa: CSVAGTGAYEQYF
d_call: TRBD1; j_call: TRBJ1-5; v_call: TRBV30; clone_size: -; cdr3_nt: TGTGCCTGGAGTGAGACAGGGAGCCAGCCCCAGCATTTT; cdr3_aa: CAWSETGSQPQHF
d_call: -; j_call: TRBJ1-2; v_call: TRBV7-6; clone_size: -; cdr3_nt: TGTGCCAGCAGCTTATCCGGGGTCCTGAACGGCTACACCTTC; cdr3_aa: CASSLSGVLNGYTF
d_call: -; j_call: TRBJ2-7; v_call: TRBV28; clone_size: few; cdr3_nt: TGTGCCAGCACCTCCGTCTACGAGCAGTACTTC; cdr3_aa: CASTSVYEQYF
d_call: TRBD1; j_call: TRBJ2-7; v_call: TRBV30; clone_size: -; cdr3_nt: TGTGCCTGGGACAGGGGTAAACCCTACGAGCAGTACTTC; cdr3_aa: CAWDRGKPYEQYF
d_call: -; j_call: TRBJ2-7; v_call: TRBV5-1; clone_size: -; cdr3_nt: TGCGCCAGCAGCTTGGAGAGGGGCGAGCAGTACTTC; cdr3_aa: CASSLERGEQYF
d_call: -; j_call: TRBJ2-3; v_call: TRBV5-4; clone_size: once; cdr3_nt: TGTGCCAGCAGCATTCAGGGGACTAGCACAGATACGCAGTATTTT; cdr3_aa: CASSIQGTSTDTQYF
d_call: -; j_call: TRBJ2-5; v_call: TRBV9; clone_size: -; cdr3_nt: TGTGCCAGCAGTCTCGAGAGTACGACCCAGTACTTC; cdr3_aa: CASSLESTTQYF
d_call: -; j_call: TRBJ2-3; v_call: TRBV28; clone_size: -; cdr3_nt: TGTGCCAGCAGTCCCTCCAGACTAGCAGATACGCAGTATTTT; cdr3_aa: CASSPSRLADTQYF
d_call: -; j_call: TRBJ2-7; v_call: TRBV27; clone_size: -; cdr3_nt: TGTGCCAGCAGTTGGGAACTAGCTCGGCGAAGCGCCTACGAGCAGTACTTC; cdr3_aa: CASSWELARRSAYEQYF
d_call: -; j_call: TRBJ2-3; v_call: TRBV13; clone_size: -; cdr3_nt: TGTGCCAGCAGCTTCCATAGAGATACGCAGTATTTT; cdr3_aa: CASSFHRDTQYF
d_call: -; j_call: TRBJ2-1; v_call: TRBV23-1; clone_size: few; cdr3_nt: TGCGCCAGGCGCAGGGCTCTGTTCAATGAGCAGTTCTTC; cdr3_aa: CARRRALFNEQFF
d_call: -; j_call: TRBJ2-1; v_call: TRBV29-1; clone_size: -; cdr3_nt: TGCAGCGTGGGGGCCCATCTCAGGAGAGACAATGAGCAGTTCTTC; cdr3_aa: CSVGAHLRRDNEQFF
d_call: -; j_call: TRBJ2-7; v_call: TRBV7-9; clone_size: -; cdr3_nt: TGTGCCAGCAGCTTAGGAACAGGGTCCTACGAGCAGTACTTC; cdr3_aa: CASSLGTGSYEQYF
d_call: -; j_call: TRBJ2-1; v_call: TRBV10-3; clone_size: -; cdr3_nt: TGTGCCATTACCGACGGGTTTGGCGATGAGCAGTTCTTC; cdr3_aa: CAITDGFGDEQFF
d_call: TRBD1; j_call: TRBJ1-1; v_call: TRBV7-2; clone_size: -; cdr3_nt: TGTGCCAGCAGCCGAGGGACAGGGGCTATGACTGAAGCTTTCTTT; cdr3_aa: CASSRGTGAMTEAFF
d_call: -; j_call: TRBJ2-1; v_call: TRBV5-1; clone_size: -; cdr3_nt: TGCGCCAGCAGCTCCTCGACTAGTAACAATGAGCAGTTCTTC; cdr3_aa: CASSSSTSNNEQFF
d_call: TRBD1; j_call: TRBJ1-6; v_call: TRBV7-9; clone_size: few; cdr3_nt: TGTGCCAGCAGCTTGAGGGGGACAGGGGGTTCACCCCTCCACTTT; cdr3_aa: CASSLRGTGGSPLHF
d_call: TRBD1; j_call: TRBJ2-5; v_call: TRBV7-7; clone_size: -; cdr3_nt: TGTGCTAGCAGCTTAGGGGGCTTGAGGTACCAAGAGACCCAGTACTTC; cdr3_aa: CASSLGGLRYQETQYF
d_call: -; j_call: TRBJ1-1; v_call: TRBV10-3; clone_size: -; cdr3_nt: TGTGCCATCAGCGAGGGGTTTGAAGCTTTCTTT; cdr3_aa: CAISEGFEAFF
d_call: -; j_call: TRBJ2-7; v_call: TRBV4-2; clone_size: -; cdr3_nt: TGTGCCAGCATGAGCCGGGGGTCAATCTCCTACGAGCAGTACTTC; cdr3_aa: CASMSRGSISYEQYF
d_call: -; j_call: TRBJ2-5; v_call: TRBV11-2; clone_size: once; cdr3_nt: TGTGCCAGCAGCTTAACGCCGACAGAGACCCAGTACTTC; cdr3_aa: CASSLTPTETQYF
d_call: TRBD2; j_call: TRBJ2-7; v_call: TRBV2; clone_size: -; cdr3_nt: TGTGCCAGCACCCTAGCGGTACACGAGCAGTACTTC; cdr3_aa: CASTLAVHEQYF
d_call: -; j_call: TRBJ1-2; v_call: TRBV5-1; clone_size: -; cdr3_nt: TGCGCCAGCAGCCTTTTACCAGCTAACTATGGCTACACCTTC; cdr3_aa: CASSLLPANYGYTF
d_call: -; j_call: TRBJ1-5; v_call: TRBV4-1; clone_size: few; cdr3_nt: TGCGCCAGCAGCCAAGAAGACTACGGACAGCCCCAGCATTTT; cdr3_aa: CASSQEDYGQPQHF
d_call: -; j_call: TRBJ1-5; v_call: TRBV7-9; clone_size: -; cdr3_nt: TGTGCCAGCAGCTTATACGATCAGCCCCAGCATTTT; cdr3_aa: CASSLYDQPQHF
d_call: -; j_call: TRBJ2-7; v_call: TRBV25-1; clone_size: -; cdr3_nt: TGTGCCAGCAGTGCGCTTTGGGCTGGCGAGCAGTACTTC; cdr3_aa: CASSALWAGEQYF